This TCR beta chain was found in a study of blood T cell repertoires in COVID-19. Study context: Whether acute or convalescent, the COVID-19 samples came from the United States, Italy and Spain. In each case, the material was cDNA or gDNA derived from T cells, B-cell-depleted T cells, or PBMCs.

In the authors' methods: Amplification of reference gene primers provided the estimated nucleated cell counts. TCRdb keeps only in-frame clones here, not all; method: immunoSEQ multiplex PCR. V, J and clone size are taken as reported in that table, and D and trimming were inferred from the DNA itself. This sample has about 290,000 clones, with 89% found just once. This TCR was sampled from a woman between 40 and 55 years old who had recovered from COVID-19. Source material: peripheral blood.

The CDR3 DNA is TGTGCCAGCAGCCCCCTCGGACAGAATTCTGGAAACACCATATATTTT. The encoded protein is CASSPLGQNSGNTIYF. V gene TRBV7-9 combines with J gene TRBJ1-3; a possible D gene is TRBD1 (6 bases). CDR1 is SEHNR, CDR2 FQNEAQ, per germline (reference sequence). CDR3 length equals 16 residues. Deletions cut 5 bases from V and 1 base from J, with 15 bases between.